The 25 T cell receptor beta chains below all came from one sample that was sequenced in a study of vaccination effects on CD4 cells after COVID-19. ViraFEST used viral peptide pools to expand antigen-specific CD4+ T cells before sequencing. Scientists isolated CD4+ T cells after a roughly 10-day culture period ended. Two-dose vaccination with either BNT162b2 or mRNA-1273 was given to the participants. The data were produced by immunoSEQ multiplex PCR, yet TCRdb's version contains in-frame clones alone and is incomplete. The sample contains 29,000 or so clones, roughly 71% of which appear only once. No antigens are known for them. The sample was CD4+ T cells from PBMCs cultured with HCoV-OC43 spike peptides, taken after COVID-19 vaccination. This sample's subset: HCoV-OC43 spike overlapping peptide pool stimulation. The receptors stem from a human donor who received a COVID-19 vaccine.

The chain employs TRBV21-1 and TRBJ2-7; the DNA was not compared with TRBD1, the D call given in the table. TRBV21-1 is listed as a pseudogene. The CDR3 length is 15 residues. The CDR3 sequence is CASSRGQDSSYEQYF. The CDR3 coding sequence is TGTGCCAGCAGCAGGGGACAGGATAGCTCCTACGAGCAGTACTTC.

This clone has just a few counts. This chain joins TRBV9 and TRBJ2-1; D gene ambiguous. The CDR3 is made up of 15 amino acids. The V end was cut by 0 bases, the J end by 0 bases, with 7 bases between. Germline assignment: CDR1 SGDLS and CDR2 YYNGEE. In nucleotides, the CDR3 is TGTGCCAGCAGCGTAGGCTCTACCTCCTACAATGAGCAGTTCTTC. Amino acids: CASSVGSTSYNEQFF.

This chain uses TRBV20-1 with TRBJ1-2; unclear D gene. There are 11 residues in the CDR3. V was clipped by 2 bases and J by 11 bases, with 12 bases between them. Germline-derived CDR1 and CDR2 are DFQATT and SNEGSKA (reference sequence). Here the CDR3 DNA reads TGCAGTGCTAGAAACAGTTTGGGGTACACCTTC. Protein sequence: CSARNSLGYTF.

The chain is built from TRBV18 and TRBJ2-1, with 13 bases that match TRBD2. Germline trimming cut 3 bases from V and 5 bases from J; bases unmatched to any gene: 7. Germline CDR1 reads KGHSH; CDR2 reads LQKENI. This CDR3 has 17 amino acids. The CDR3 loop reads CASSPFTGTSGNNEQFF. The CDR3, as DNA: TGTGCCAGCTCACCCTTCACCGGGACTAGCGGGAACAATGAGCAGTTCTTC.

The V gene is TRBV5-6, the J gene TRBJ1-4; D call uncertain. The CDR3 has 16 amino acids. CDR1 is SGHDT, CDR2 YYEEEE, per germline. V lost 2 bases and J lost 8, with 19 bases in between. CDR3 in amino acids: CASSFSRSQSREKLFF. The CDR3 nucleotides read TGTGCCAGCAGCTTTTCCCGGTCTCAAAGTCGGGAAAAACTGTTTTTT. The full variable domain, its missing parts supplied by reference TRBV5-6 and TRBJ1-4, is DAGVTQSPTHLIKTRGQQVTLRCSPKSGHDTVSWYQQALGQGPQFIFQYYEEEERQRGNFPDRFSGHQFPNYSSELNVNALLLGDSALYLCASSFSRSQSREKLFFGSGTQLSVL.

V is TRBV2 and J is TRBJ1-1; D may be TRBD1 (5 bases). The CDR3 loop spans 14 amino acids. The germline V gene encodes CDR1 SNHLY and CDR2 FYNNEI. Between the trimmed V and J ends, which lost 1 base and 8 bases, there was a span of 14 bases. Here the CDR3 reads CASSEGRGISEAFF. The CDR3 DNA sequence: TGTGCCAGCAGTGAAGGTCGGGGGATCTCCGAAGCTTTCTTT.

The rearrangement uses TRBV5-4 and TRBJ1-2; 7 bases agree with TRBD1. Germline values: CDR1 SGHNT, CDR2 YYREEE (reference sequence). This CDR3 has 14 amino acids. The trim removed 2 bases at V and 4 bases at J, leaving 5 bases unmatched. This chain's CDR3 is CASSLRTGSYGYTF. The CDR3 region has the DNA TGTGCCAGCAGCTTAAGGACAGGCTCCTATGGCTACACCTTC.

The sample holds one count of this clone. V and J are TRBV5-4 and TRBJ2-5; D call uncertain. The germline gives CDR1 SGHNT, CDR2 YYREEE (reference sequence). The CDR3 extends over 16 amino acids. Trimming removed 3 bases at V and 2 bases at J, with 17 bases between. CDR3 in DNA: TGTGCCAGCAGCTCCTCAAACCGGGCCCCACAAGAGACCCAGTACTTC. As protein: CASSSSNRAPQETQYF.

CDR3 in DNA: TGTGCCAGCAGCCAAGAGGGACTCGGGGAGCAGTACTTC. This encodes CASSQEGLGEQYF. The rearrangement uses TRBV3-1 (or the pseudogene TRBV3-2) and TRBJ2-7, with D perhaps TRBD2 (6 bases). Germline CDR1 and CDR2: LGHDT and YNNKEL (reference sequence). The length of the CDR3 is 13 residues. V was trimmed by 0 bases and J by 7 bases, leaving 10 bases between them.

Only a few counts were recorded for this clone. J is TRBJ1-5 and V is TRBV2, with 9 bases matching TRBD1. J was trimmed by 0 bases and V by 4 bases; bases with no gene match: 19. This CDR3 region has 21 residues. The V gene's germline CDR1 is SNHLY and CDR2 FYNNEI. The DNA for the CDR3 is TGTGCCAGCAGTGGGAGGGGGGCCCGGACAGGGGCGATTTATAGCAATCAGCCCCAGCATTTT. Protein: CASSGRGARTGAIYSNQPQHF.

The J gene is TRBJ2-1, the V gene TRBV7-2; TRBD2 matches at 9 bases. The CDR3 is 14 amino acids. J was trimmed by 7 bases and V by 7 bases; bases with no gene match: 8. Looked up from germline, CDR1 is SGHTA and CDR2 is FQGNSA. CDR3 amino acids: CASTGREGQNEQFF. CDR3 nucleotides: TGTGCCAGCACCGGGCGGGAGGGCCAAAATGAGCAGTTCTTC.

This clone is medium-sized by share. The V call is TRBV3-1 (or the pseudogene TRBV3-2), the J call TRBJ1-2; D not resolved. The CDR3 length is 12 residues. Trimming stripped 3 bases from V and 7 bases from J, with 9 bases between. In germline, CDR1 is LGHDT, CDR2 YNNKEL (reference sequence). The CDR3, as DNA: TGTGCCAGCAGCCAGGGAAATAGTGGCTACACCTTC. The encoded protein is CASSQGNSGYTF.

The J gene is TRBJ2-2, the V gene TRBV24-1; D possibly matches TRBD1 or TRBD2 (6 bases each). The CDR3 has 15 amino acids. In germline, CDR1 is KGHDR, CDR2 SFDVKD. V shed 5 bases and J shed 1 base, with 10 bases lying between them. CDR3 DNA: TGTGCCACCAGTGGAGGAGGGGGGAACACCGGGGAGCTGTTTTTT. This encodes CATSGGGGNTGELFF.

The chain is built from TRBV24-1 and TRBJ2-5, with D tentatively TRBD2 (5 bases). Per the germline V gene, CDR1 is KGHDR and CDR2 is SFDVKD. This CDR3 spans 13 amino acids. V lost 3 bases to trimming and J lost 7 bases, with 11 bases between them. CDR3 in amino acids: CATSDGSGRTQYF. CDR3 DNA: TGTGCCACCAGTGATGGGTCGGGGAGGACCCAGTACTTC.

This clone was seen only once. The V and J genes are TRBV9 and TRBJ2-4; D unresolved. The length of the CDR3 is 18 residues. V was cut by 4 bases and J by 0 bases, with 20 bases left in between. Germline V gives CDR1 SGDLS, CDR2 YYNGEE. CDR3 amino acids: CASSSSPGRMLAKNIQYF. In nucleotides, the CDR3 is TGTGCCAGCAGCTCGAGCCCTGGACGGATGCTAGCCAAAAACATTCAGTACTTC.

V usage is TRBV13 and J usage is TRBJ2-2, with TRBD2 identical over 9 bases. J gave up 2 bases and V 3 bases, and 7 bases lay outside the gene matches. Germline CDR1 and CDR2: PRHDT and FYEKMQ (reference sequence). This CDR3 is built from 17 residues. CDR3 residues: CASSLRLSGSNTGELFF. CDR3 nucleotides: TGTGCCAGCAGCTTGCGGCTTAGCGGGAGCAACACCGGGGAGCTGTTTTTT.

This clone is medium-sized in the sample. The V gene is TRBV5-1, the J gene TRBJ2-7; tentatively, D is TRBD1 (5 bases). CDR3 size: 14 residues. The ends were cut back, 2 bases at V and 4 bases at J, with 13 bases in the middle. Per germline, CDR1 SGHRS and CDR2 YFSETQ. The CDR3 DNA is TGCGCCAGCAGCTTTCAAGGGGTTGGGTACGAGCAGTACTTC. This codes for CASSFQGVGYEQYF.

The V and J genes are TRBV2 and TRBJ1-3, with TRBD1 matching over 12 bases. Germline V CDR1 and CDR2: SNHLY, FYNNEI. V lost 7 bases to trimming and J lost 0 bases; unmatched junction nucleotides: 7. This CDR3 has 17 amino acids. The CDR3 sequence: CASIPGQGANSGNTIYF. CDR3 nucleotides: TGTGCCAGCATTCCGGGACAGGGGGCCAACTCTGGAAACACCATATATTTT.

This clone occurred a few times. The V call is TRBV24-1, the J call TRBJ2-3; 8 bases match TRBD1. The CDR3 runs to 20 residues. Germline CDR1 is KGHDR and CDR2 is SFDVKD. With 4 bases clipped from V and 2 bases from J, the junction kept 19 bases outside the gene matches. CDR3 sequence (DNA): TGTGCCACCAGTGAGAAGGGATCTCAGCCAGGGGGCCACATCACAGATACGCAGTATTTT. Translating it yields CATSEKGSQPGGHITDTQYF.

The chain recombines TRBV2 with TRBJ2-4, with D perhaps TRBD1 (6 bases). Per germline, CDR1 SNHLY and CDR2 FYNNEI. There are 16 residues in the CDR3. V lost 3 bases and J 11 bases, leaving 23 bases between the germline ends. Here the CDR3 reads CASSERAAGGFKVQYF. The CDR3 nucleotides are TGTGCCAGCAGTGAGAGGGCGGCTGGGGGCTTCAAGGTTCAGTACTTC. Full variable domain (missing parts from reference TRBV2 and TRBJ2-4): EPEVTQTPSHQVTQMGQEVILRCVPISNHLYFYWYRQILGQKVEFLVSFYNNEISEKSEIFDDQFSVERPDGSNFTLKIRSTKLEDSAMYFCASSERAAGGFKVQYFGAGTRLSVL.

V and J are TRBV18 and TRBJ1-6; D unclear. There are 14 residues in the CDR3. CDR1 KGHSH and CDR2 LQKENI come from the germline V gene. V lost 2 bases, J lost 13 bases, and 15 bases lay in between. The CDR3 sequence: CASSPNRERSPLHF. The CDR3 coding sequence is TGTGCCAGCTCACCAAATAGGGAGAGATCGCCCCTCCACTTT.

V usage is TRBV18 and J usage is TRBJ2-7; 7 positions match TRBD1. V shed 2 bases and J 0 bases; nucleotides not matched to a gene: 4. The germline V gene encodes CDR1 KGHSH and CDR2 LQKENI. The CDR3 is made up of 15 amino acids. CDR3 residues: CASSPGDSLSYEQYF. The CDR3 region has the DNA TGTGCCAGCTCACCAGGGGACAGCCTCTCCTACGAGCAGTACTTC.

The chain uses TRBV2 and TRBJ2-1; the D is unclear. Between the trimmed V and J ends, which lost 8 bases and 1 base, there was a span of 9 bases. The CDR3 contains 13 residues. Germline V CDR1 and CDR2: SNHLY, FYNNEI. CDR3 in DNA: TGTGCCAGCCACGTTAGTTCCTACAATGAGCAGTTCTTC. Protein sequence: CASHVSSYNEQFF.

The chain carries TRBV6-5 and TRBJ1-5; D is uncertain. Trimming took 4 bases from V and 0 from J, leaving 4 bases between them. In germline, CDR1 is MNHEY, CDR2 SVGAGI. This CDR3 is built from 13 residues. This CDR3 reads CASSFYSNQPQHF. CDR3 sequence (DNA): TGTGCCAGCAGTTTCTATAGCAATCAGCCCCAGCATTTT.

This clone was recorded once. This chain links TRBV5-4 with TRBJ2-1, with 12 bases that match TRBD2. This CDR3 has 15 amino acids. The trim removed 0 bases at V and 9 bases at J, leaving 4 bases unmatched. Germline loops: CDR1 SGHNT, CDR2 YYREEE (reference sequence). The CDR3 DNA is TGTGCCAGCAGCTTGGGGCTAGCGGGAGGGATTGAGCAGTTCTTC. Translating gives CASSLGLAGGIEQFF.